This T cell receptor (beta chain) was recovered during a study of identical twins. TCRdb processed the 5' RACE reads anew with MiXCR; each CDR3 protein has one entry. The sample holds 570,000 or so distinct CDR3 sequences; 9% to 10% are singletons and the top ten take roughly 3%. Whole-study findings and limits: Models underestimated TCR alpha sharing (out-of-frame) in monozygotic twins. While abundant cord blood beta clonotypes carried fewer insertions, memory repertoires showed no such pattern. Alpha sequences out of frame and shared by twins had excess low generation probability.

V was pared by 2 bases and J by 3 bases, with 11 bases between. The length of the CDR3 is 14 residues. CDR1 KGHSH and CDR2 LQKENI come from the germline V gene. Comment on this clonotype: What it binds is not known.

Each donor (without exception) was a healthy Caucasian. The same sample was also used in a study of yellow fever vaccine responses in identical twins.

This clonotype was sampled from a woman between 18 and 30 years old in good health. Sequenced input: PBMCs. J is TRBJ2-7 and V is TRBV18; D uncertain. Here the CDR3 DNA reads TGTGCCAGCTCACCAATAATTGGGAACTACGAGCAGTACTTC. Translated: CASSPIIGNYEQYF.